The next 17 T cell receptor beta chains were all read from a single sample in a study of cytomegalovirus exposure and HLA in healthy donors (dated by TCRdb to 2017 to 2019). The library was made by the immunoSEQ multiplex PCR assay. For the multiplex PCR, a mixture combining 60 forward primers for TCR Vbeta segments and 13 reverse primers for TCR Jbeta segments was used. In its TCRdb copy, this immuneACCESS table keeps in-frame sequences only and misses some clones. Where compared with another copy, unresolved V genes explain less than half of these, and the others have no known cause. The sample has about 180,000 clones on record, roughly 84% of them singletons. Of the sample, under 1.5% falls within the top ten clones. Material for sequencing was PBMCs. These receptors all stem from a girl aged 2-15 years in good health and CMV-seropositive.

The CDR3: CASSVDAHGVTEAFF. For the CDR3, the DNA is TGTGCCAGCAGCGTAGATGCCCACGGGGTAACTGAAGCTTTCTTT. The J gene is TRBJ1-1, the V gene TRBV9; D remains unclear. The CDR3 is 15 amino acids. Germline assignment: CDR1 SGDLS and CDR2 YYNGEE. V lost 0 bases to trimming and J lost 5 bases, with 14 bases between them.

The chain combines TRBV6-1 with TRBJ2-1, with D unclear. V lost 5 bases and J lost 8, with 4 bases in between. The CDR3 runs to 10 residues. The germline CDR1 and CDR2 sequences are MNHNS and SASEGT. In DNA form, the CDR3 reads TGTGCCAGCAGTCAATATGAGCAGTTCTTC. Translation gives CASSQYEQFF.

The chain combines TRBV5-1 with TRBJ2-5, with TRBD1 matching over 7 bases. J was trimmed by 4 bases and V by 2 bases; bases with no gene match: 8. Germline V gene sequence: CDR1 SGHRS, CDR2 YFSETQ. CDR3 length: 15 residues. For the CDR3, the DNA is TGCGCCAGCAGCTTAACAGGGGTGGTTGGAGAGACCCAGTACTTC. Amino acids: CASSLTGVVGETQYF.

The chain employs TRBV7-8 and TRBJ2-7; tentative D call: TRBD2 (7 bases). V gave up 1 base and J gave up 2 bases, with 12 bases separating them. The CDR3 extends over 15 amino acids. Germline CDR1 is SGHVS and CDR2 is FQNEAQ. The CDR3 protein is CASSLGRGATYEQYF. The DNA for the CDR3 is TGTGCCAGCAGCTTAGGCCGGGGGGCGACCTACGAGCAGTACTTC.

V is TRBV5-6 and J is TRBJ2-3; TRBD1 matches at 7 bases. Looked up from germline, CDR1 is SGHDT and CDR2 is YYEEEE. Trimming took 4 bases from V and 5 from J; bases not matched to a gene: 13. This CDR3 has 16 amino acids. The CDR3 coding sequence is TGTGCCAGCAGCGGGGGACAGATTCGCGTTAGAGATACGCAGTATTTT. This encodes CASSGGQIRVRDTQYF. The whole variable domain, remainder taken from reference TRBV5-6 and TRBJ2-3, is DAGVTQSPTHLIKTRGQQVTLRCSPKSGHDTVSWYQQALGQGPQFIFQYYEEEERQRGNFPDRFSGHQFPNYSSELNVNALLLGDSALYLCASSGGQIRVRDTQYFGPGTRLTVL.

The V and J genes are TRBV2 and TRBJ2-5; 8 bases fit TRBD2. The CDR3 extends over 17 amino acids. From germline, CDR1 is SNHLY and CDR2 FYNNEI. The J segment lost 2 bases and the V segment lost 6 bases, leaving 14 bases of the junction unmatched. The CDR3, as DNA: TGTGCCAGCAGGGGGAGGGTAGCGGGGAGAACACAAGAGACCCAGTACTTC. It specifies CASRGRVAGRTQETQYF. Drawing the rest from reference TRBV2 and TRBJ2-5, the complete variable domain is EPEVTQTPSHQVTQMGQEVILRCVPISNHLYFYWYRQILGQKVEFLVSFYNNEISEKSEIFDDQFSVERPDGSNFTLKIRSTKLEDSAMYFCASRGRVAGRTQETQYFGPGTRLLVL.

The gene calls are TRBV29-1 and TRBJ1-2, with TRBD1 matching over 10 bases. V gave up 5 bases and J gave up 4 bases; unmatched junction bases: 4. The V gene's germline CDR1 is SQVTM and CDR2 ANQGSEA. The CDR3 has 13 amino acids. The chain's CDR3 is CSVSDRGGYGYTF. The CDR3 DNA is TGCAGCGTTTCGGACAGGGGGGGCTATGGCTACACCTTC.

This clone occurred once. This sequence joins TRBV13 and TRBJ2-1; 9 nucleotides line up with TRBD2. There are 14 residues in the CDR3. The germline V gene encodes CDR1 PRHDT and CDR2 FYEKMQ (reference sequence). The ends lost 5 bases at V and 6 bases at J; junction bases unmatched: 5. CDR3 region: CASSQRGGANEQFF. In nucleotides, the CDR3 is TGTGCCAGCAGCCAACGCGGGGGGGCCAATGAGCAGTTCTTC.

The chain has TRBV5-1 and TRBJ2-1, with a weak D call TRBD1 (7 bases). The CDR3 spans 17 residues. Germline values: CDR1 SGHRS, CDR2 YFSETQ. V was clipped by 1 base and J by 5 bases, with 19 bases between them. The CDR3, as DNA: TGCGCCAGCAGCTTGACGGGCTTTCGGGGGACAGACAATGAGCAGTTCTTC. Translated: CASSLTGFRGTDNEQFF.

This clone was seen more than once but under ten times. The chain couples TRBV12-5 to TRBJ1-1; D is possibly TRBD1 (5 bases). The CDR3 consists of 14 residues. Germline V gives CDR1 LGHNT, CDR2 FRNRAP. V was cut by 6 bases and J by 0 bases, with 11 bases left in between. As DNA, the CDR3 is TGTGCTAGTGGAATAACAGGAATGAACACTGAAGCTTTCTTT. Amino acids: CASGITGMNTEAFF.

The rearrangement links TRBV27 to TRBJ1-6; D is unresolved. Per germline, CDR1 MNHEY and CDR2 SMNVEV (reference sequence). V was pared by 5 bases and J by 0 bases, with 5 bases between. The CDR3 is 14 amino acids. CDR3 amino acids: CASSKSSYNSPLHF. CDR3 nucleotide sequence: TGTGCCAGCAGTAAGAGCTCCTATAATTCACCCCTCCACTTT.

The chain couples TRBV27 to TRBJ1-2, with D perhaps TRBD1 (5 bases). Trimming shortened V by 6 bases and J by 4 bases, and 21 bases separated the two germline ends. The CDR3 is 16 residues long. Germline assignment: CDR1 MNHEY and CDR2 SMNVEV (reference sequence). The CDR3 region has the DNA TGTGCCAGCAGCCGACGGGTCACCGGGACTGCCTATGGCTACACCTTC. Encoded protein: CASSRRVTGTAYGYTF.

The V call is TRBV6-5, the J call TRBJ2-7; D remains ambiguous. V shed 4 bases and J shed 4 bases, with 5 bases lying between them. CDR1 and CDR2 from the germline V gene are MNHEY and SVGAGI. The CDR3 covers 11 residues. In nucleotides, the CDR3 is TGTGCCAGCAGTTCCAATTACGAGCAGTACTTC. It yields the protein CASSSNYEQYF.

The chain has TRBV5-6 and TRBJ2-7; 8 bases are shared with TRBD1. The germline gives CDR1 SGHDT, CDR2 YYEEEE. The J segment lost 3 bases and the V segment lost 0 bases, leaving 2 bases of the junction unmatched. The CDR3 extends over 14 amino acids. CDR3 amino acids: CASSLVDRGYEQYF. In DNA form, the CDR3 reads TGTGCCAGCAGCTTGGTCGACAGGGGCTACGAGCAGTACTTC.

This clone was observed a few times. V is TRBV28 and J is TRBJ2-6, with a weak D call TRBD1 (6 bases). CDR1 MDHEN and CDR2 SYDVKM come from the germline V gene. V was shortened by 9 bases and J by 0 bases, with 12 bases between the two germline ends. CDR3 length equals 15 residues. CDR3 sequence reads: CASATGYSGANVLTF. DNA for the CDR3: TGTGCCAGTGCAACAGGGTACTCTGGGGCCAACGTCCTGACTTTC.

A few counts support this clone. J is TRBJ2-7 and V is TRBV6-1; 9 bases agree with TRBD2. The germline CDR1 and CDR2 sequences are MNHNS and SASEGT. CDR3 size: 15 residues. Trimming took 3 bases from V and 2 from J; bases not matched to a gene: 5. The CDR3 spells CASSDRPSGAYEQYF. The CDR3, as DNA: TGTGCCAGCAGTGATCGGCCTAGCGGGGCCTACGAGCAGTACTTC.

The chain employs TRBV27 and TRBJ2-1; 8 nucleotides agree with TRBD1. This CDR3 has 13 residues. J gave up 8 bases and V 6 bases, and 6 bases lay outside the gene matches. Germline V CDR1 and CDR2: MNHEY, SMNVEV (reference sequence). CDR3 sequence reads: CASRRQGAYEQFF. The CDR3 DNA is TGTGCCAGCAGGCGGCAGGGGGCGTATGAGCAGTTCTTC.